This T cell receptor beta chain originates from a study of persistence of HIV-infected CD4 T cells. Nonspecific anti-CD3/anti-CD28 bead stimulation represents the broad CD4+ T cell repertoire. Sorting selected CD4+ T cells upregulating both CD40 ligand and CD69. About this clone itself: Its cognate antigen is unknown.

This was the immunoSEQ version 4 assay in survey mode. TCRdb's table, derived via immunoSEQ multiplex PCR, lists solely in-frame clones and lacks some. Of about 37,000 clones listed, approximately 88% were seen once; the top ten hold approximately 1.3%. Germline V lookup: CDR1 MNHEY, CDR2 SVGEGT. The ends lost 7 bases at V and 0 bases at J; junction bases unmatched: 8. This CDR3 has 16 residues. Notes on the study in general: TCRbeta richness was lower in CMV- and Gag-responding cells than in anti-CD3/anti-CD28-responding cells.

The source of this sequence is an adult man with HIV who was CMV-seropositive. This chain connects TRBV6-2 or TRBV6-3 to TRBJ1-5; 8 bases map to TRBD1. The sample consisted of CD4+ T cells sorted from PBMCs after approximately 20-hour stimulation, taken from a patient who received antiretroviral therapy. The chain's CDR3 is CASNPQGANSNQPQHF. The CDR3 DNA follows: TGTGCCAGCAACCCCCAGGGGGCTAATAGCAATCAGCCCCAGCATTTT.